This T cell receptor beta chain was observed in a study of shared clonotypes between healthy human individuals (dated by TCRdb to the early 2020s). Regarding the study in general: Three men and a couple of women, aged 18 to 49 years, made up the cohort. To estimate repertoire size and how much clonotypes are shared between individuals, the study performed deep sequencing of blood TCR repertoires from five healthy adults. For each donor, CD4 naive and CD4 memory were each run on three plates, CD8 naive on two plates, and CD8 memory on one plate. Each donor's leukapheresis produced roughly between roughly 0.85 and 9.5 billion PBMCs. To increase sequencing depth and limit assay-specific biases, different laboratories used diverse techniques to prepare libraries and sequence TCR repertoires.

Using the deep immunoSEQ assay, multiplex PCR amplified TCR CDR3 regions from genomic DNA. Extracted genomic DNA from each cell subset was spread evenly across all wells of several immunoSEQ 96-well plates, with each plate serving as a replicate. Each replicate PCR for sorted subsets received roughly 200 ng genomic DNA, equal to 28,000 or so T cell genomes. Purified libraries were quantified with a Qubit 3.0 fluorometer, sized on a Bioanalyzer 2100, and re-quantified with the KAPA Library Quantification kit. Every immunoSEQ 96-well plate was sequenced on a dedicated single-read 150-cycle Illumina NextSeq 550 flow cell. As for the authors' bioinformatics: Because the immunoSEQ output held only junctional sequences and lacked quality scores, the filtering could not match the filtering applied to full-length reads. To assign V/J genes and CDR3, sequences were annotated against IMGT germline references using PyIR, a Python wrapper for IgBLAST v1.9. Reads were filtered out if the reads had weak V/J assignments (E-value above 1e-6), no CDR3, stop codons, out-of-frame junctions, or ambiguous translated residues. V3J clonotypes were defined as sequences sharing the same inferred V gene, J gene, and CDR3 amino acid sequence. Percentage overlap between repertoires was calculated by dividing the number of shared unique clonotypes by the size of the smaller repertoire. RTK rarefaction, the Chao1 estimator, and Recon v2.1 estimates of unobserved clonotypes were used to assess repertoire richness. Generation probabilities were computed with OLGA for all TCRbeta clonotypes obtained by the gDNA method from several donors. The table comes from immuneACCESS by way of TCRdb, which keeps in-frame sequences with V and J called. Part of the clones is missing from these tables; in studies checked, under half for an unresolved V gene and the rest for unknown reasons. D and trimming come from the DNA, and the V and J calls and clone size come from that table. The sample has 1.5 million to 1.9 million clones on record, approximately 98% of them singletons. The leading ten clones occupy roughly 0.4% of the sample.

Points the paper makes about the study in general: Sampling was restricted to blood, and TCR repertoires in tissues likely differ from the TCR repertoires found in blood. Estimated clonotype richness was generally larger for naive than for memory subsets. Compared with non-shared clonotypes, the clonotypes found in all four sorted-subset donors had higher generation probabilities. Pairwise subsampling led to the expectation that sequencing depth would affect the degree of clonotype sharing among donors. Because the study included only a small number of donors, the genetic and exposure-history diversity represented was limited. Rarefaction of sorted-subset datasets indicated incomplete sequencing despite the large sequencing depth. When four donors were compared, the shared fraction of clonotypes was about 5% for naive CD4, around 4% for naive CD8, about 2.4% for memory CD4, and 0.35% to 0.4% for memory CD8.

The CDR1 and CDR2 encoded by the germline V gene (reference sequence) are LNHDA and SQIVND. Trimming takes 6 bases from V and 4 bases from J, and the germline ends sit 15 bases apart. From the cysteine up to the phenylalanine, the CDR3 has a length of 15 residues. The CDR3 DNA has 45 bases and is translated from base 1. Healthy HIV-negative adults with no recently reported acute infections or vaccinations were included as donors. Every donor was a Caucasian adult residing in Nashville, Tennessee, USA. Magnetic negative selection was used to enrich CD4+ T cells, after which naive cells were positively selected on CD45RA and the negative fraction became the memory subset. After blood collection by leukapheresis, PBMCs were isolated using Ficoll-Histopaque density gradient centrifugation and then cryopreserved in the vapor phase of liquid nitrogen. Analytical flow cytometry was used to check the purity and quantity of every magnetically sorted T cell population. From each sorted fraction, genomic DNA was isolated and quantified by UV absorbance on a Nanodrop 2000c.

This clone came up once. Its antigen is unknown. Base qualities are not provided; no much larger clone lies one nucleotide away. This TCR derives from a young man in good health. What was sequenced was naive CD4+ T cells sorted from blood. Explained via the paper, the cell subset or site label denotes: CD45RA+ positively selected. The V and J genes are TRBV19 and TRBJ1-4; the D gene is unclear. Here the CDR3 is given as CASSPLAGDNEKLFF. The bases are TGTGCCAGTAGCCCCCTCGCCGGGGATAATGAAAAACTGTTTTTT.